This is a list of T cell receptor beta chains from one sample in a study of blood T cell repertoires in COVID-19. Profiling relied on immunoSEQ multiplex PCR, and the TCRdb table lists in-frame clones only, not all of them. The table includes around 260,000 clones, 85% detected once. The sequencing sample was made of peripheral blood. These receptors all stem from a human donor in a cohort sampled during active COVID-19. The CDR3 runs from the conserved cysteine through the conserved F or W. A D gene is named only where the DNA matches it firmly. Clone size is shown for a subset of rows, as once, few, many or a class of expanded clone.

v_call,clone_size,j_call,d_call,cdr3_aa,cdr3_nt
TRBV5-1,-,TRBJ2-3,TRBD1,CASSGDRFFEDTQYF,TGCGCCAGCAGCGGGGACAGGTTCTTTGAAGATACGCAGTATTTT
TRBV28,-,TRBJ1-2,TRBD1,CASTGTGGALGGYTF,TGTGCCAGCACTGGGACAGGGGGCGCGTTAGGTGGCTACACCTTC
TRBV5-1,-,TRBJ2-7,-,CASSLRGAGDEQYF,TGCGCCAGCAGCTTACGGGGGGCTGGGGACGAGCAGTACTTC
TRBV28,-,TRBJ1-2,-,CASSPLVTTTNYGYTF,TGTGCCAGCAGTCCCCTCGTCACAACTACTAACTATGGCTACACCTTC
TRBV10-3,-,TRBJ2-7,-,CAIKGENSYEQYF,TGTGCCATCAAGGGGGAGAACTCTTACGAGCAGTACTTC
TRBV14,-,TRBJ1-3,-,CASSLTQGKAGNTIYF,TGTGCCAGCAGCTTAACCCAGGGAAAGGCTGGAAACACCATATATTTT
TRBV9,-,TRBJ2-5,-,CASNHGDRKETQYF,TGTGCCAGCAATCACGGCGACAGAAAAGAGACCCAGTACTTC
TRBV3-1/TRBV3-2,-,TRBJ2-2,TRBD1,CASSQLDRGTGELFF,TGTGCCAGCAGCCAATTGGACAGGGGGACCGGGGAGCTGTTTTTT
TRBV3-1/TRBV3-2,few,TRBJ1-6,TRBD1,CASSQAGTGQSPLHF,TGTGCCAGCAGCCAAGCCGGGACAGGGCAATCACCCCTCCACTTT
TRBV10-3,once,TRBJ2-1,TRBD2,CATHGLAGGLGEQFF,TGTGCCACCCATGGACTAGCGGGAGGGTTGGGTGAGCAGTTCTTC
TRBV29-1,-,TRBJ1-5,-,CSVRQENSNQPQHF,TGCAGCGTCCGACAGGAAAATAGCAATCAGCCCCAGCATTTT
TRBV9,-,TRBJ2-3,-,CASSVSADTQYF,TGTGCCAGCAGCGTGTCCGCAGATACGCAGTATTTT
TRBV19,-,TRBJ2-2,-,CASSIAANTGELFF,TGTGCCAGTAGTATTGCAGCGAACACCGGGGAGCTGTTTTTT
TRBV27,-,TRBJ2-7,-,CASSFSGEQYF,TGTGCCAGCAGTTTCTCGGGCGAGCAGTACTTC
TRBV30,-,TRBJ2-4,TRBD2,CAWTSGKMVQNIQYF,TGTGCCTGGACTAGCGGGAAAATGGTCCAAAACATTCAGTACTTC
TRBV27,-,TRBJ2-1,TRBD2,CASSRQREGRYEQFF,TGTGCCAGCAGTCGACAGCGGGAGGGCCGTTATGAGCAGTTCTTC
TRBV11-2,-,TRBJ2-3,-,CASSLAPGGIDTQYF,TGTGCCAGCAGCTTAGCCCCCGGAGGGATAGATACGCAGTATTTT
TRBV6-5,once,TRBJ2-1,-,CASSLLAASSYNEQFF,TGTGCCAGCAGTTTACTAGCCGCCAGCTCCTACAATGAGCAGTTCTTC
TRBV27,few,TRBJ2-3,TRBD1,CASSLSGTGKTDTQYF,TGTGCCAGCAGTTTATCGGGGACAGGGAAGACAGATACGCAGTATTTT
TRBV6-1,-,TRBJ2-7,TRBD2,CASSDGGSWEQYF,TGTGCCAGCAGTGACGGGGGGTCCTGGGAGCAGTACTTC
TRBV6-2/TRBV6-3,few,TRBJ1-1,-,CASSYSLPSTEAFF,TGTGCCAGCAGTTACTCGCTCCCCAGCACTGAAGCTTTCTTT
TRBV5-1,once,TRBJ2-5,-,CASSLGQFETQYF,TGCGCCAGCAGCTTGGGACAATTTGAGACCCAGTACTTC